This TCR beta chain was documented in a study of blood T cell repertoires in COVID-19. Study at large: COVID-19 samples collected from the United States, Italy and Spain covered acute and convalescent phases. T cells, B-cell-depleted T cells, or PBMCs provided the cDNA or gDNA that served as material.

This CDR3 region has 15 residues. With 8 bases removed from V and 0 bases from J, the gap between germline ends came to 11 bases. Per germline, CDR1 LNHDA and CDR2 SQIVND (reference sequence). Patients at the Seattle site were enrolled during active infection and followed longitudinally. In the original analysis: Scientists estimated how many nucleated cells there were by amplifying reference gene primers. Assay: immunoSEQ multiplex PCR; the TCRdb copy retains only in-frame clones and omits some. That table gives V, J and clone size, and the DNA gave D and trimming. The profile shows some 180,000 clones, approximately 90% of them singletons.

The clonotype comes from a man younger than 30 with COVID-19, enrolled during active disease. This chain uses TRBV19 with TRBJ1-6; D remains ambiguous. Sequences were obtained from peripheral blood. In DNA form, the CDR3 reads TGTGCCAGTCAACCAGGCAGCTCCTATAATTCACCCCTCCACTTT. Amino acids: CASQPGSSYNSPLHF.